These 23 T cell receptor beta chains share one sample of origin, sequenced in a study of T cell responses to AZD1222 COVID-19 vaccine (dated by TCRdb to the early 2020s). The time point label here, explained by the study, means: baseline before first vaccination. The library relied on the immunoSEQ multiplex PCR assay. Sourced from immuneACCESS, this table was stored by TCRdb with only in-frame sequences that have V and J called. A share of the clones is absent; for the studies checked, an unresolved V gene accounts for under half, and the remainder has no known explanation. Recorded for this sample are more than 50,000 clones; about 87% of them occurred a single time. The ten largest account for around 5.2% of the sample. The input for sequencing was peripheral blood, taken on day 0 of AZD1222 vaccination. The receptors derive from an adult in good health.

The genes are TRBV6-5 and TRBJ2-5; tentatively, D is TRBD2 (6 bases). This CDR3 region has 13 residues. Trimming removed 6 bases from V and 2 bases from J, with 10 bases in between. The V gene's germline CDR1 is MNHEY and CDR2 SVGAGI. The CDR3 nucleotides are TGTGCCAGCAGAGGGACTTCTCAAGAGACCCAGTACTTC. The encoded protein is CASRGTSQETQYF.

This chain uses TRBV11-2 with TRBJ1-5, with D uncertain. The CDR3 has 13 amino acids. The V end was cut by 1 base, the J end by 7 bases, with 8 bases between. Germline V lookup: CDR1 SGHAT, CDR2 FQNNGV. The CDR3 DNA reads as TGTGCCAGCAGCTTAGGGCCAATGCAGCCCCAGCATTTT. Protein product: CASSLGPMQPQHF.

This CDR3 is CASSPPLGRGVGANVLTF. The DNA of the CDR3 is TGTGCCAGTAGTCCCCCCTTGGGTCGCGGGGTTGGGGCCAACGTCCTGACTTTC. This chain connects TRBV19 to TRBJ2-6, with D possibly TRBD2 on 6 matching bases. Germline CDR1 reads LNHDA; CDR2 reads SQIVND (reference sequence). This CDR3 contains 18 residues. Trimming removed 5 bases at V and 3 bases at J, with 20 bases between.

V is TRBV19 and J is TRBJ1-1; 7 positions agree with TRBD1. This CDR3 has 13 amino acids. J was trimmed by 4 bases and V by 5 bases; bases with no gene match: 4. Per germline, CDR1 LNHDA and CDR2 SQIVND (reference sequence). The CDR3 loop reads CASSLQGSTEAFF. The CDR3 DNA follows: TGTGCCAGTAGTTTACAGGGGAGCACTGAAGCTTTCTTT.

J is TRBJ1-1 and V is TRBV5-1; TRBD1 aligns across 9 bases. The V gene's germline CDR1 is SGHRS and CDR2 YFSETQ. The CDR3 length is 13 residues. V lost 3 bases, J lost 8 bases, and 5 bases stayed unmatched. CDR3 sequence (DNA): TGCGCCAGCAGCTGGGACAGGGCGCCCGAAGCTTTCTTT. Protein: CASSWDRAPEAFF.

This clone was detected once. This chain uses TRBV15 with TRBJ1-2; 11 bases line up with TRBD1. Per germline, CDR1 LNHNV and CDR2 YYDKDF (reference sequence). The CDR3 has 15 amino acids. J gave up 4 bases and V 3 bases, and 4 bases lay outside the gene matches. CDR3 sequence (DNA): TGTGCCACCAGCAGGGGACAGGGGGTCTTCTATGGCTACACCTTC. Its protein product is CATSRGQGVFYGYTF.

To note about this clone: The sample contains more than one DNA sequence encoding this CDR3. The CDR3 sequence: CASSFGGNTIYF. The CDR3 DNA is TGTGCCAGCAGTTTCGGGGGAAACACCATATATTTT. V usage is TRBV12-3 or TRBV12-4 and J usage is TRBJ1-3, with D uncertain. V lost 3 bases to trimming and J lost 4 bases, with 4 bases between them. The CDR3 contains 12 residues.

The chain is built from TRBV19 and TRBJ2-2; D assignment may be TRBD1 or TRBD2 (5 bases each). V gave up 8 bases and J gave up 0 bases, with 7 bases separating them. Germline V lookup: CDR1 LNHDA, CDR2 SQIVND (reference sequence). The CDR3 sequence is 13 residues long. The CDR3 sequence: CASGDANTGELFF. CDR3 coding DNA: TGTGCCAGTGGGGACGCGAACACCGGGGAGCTGTTTTTT.

The J gene is TRBJ1-6, the V gene TRBV6-5, with D perhaps TRBD1 (5 bases). This CDR3 region has 15 residues. Trimming removed 0 bases from V and 10 bases from J, with 13 bases in between. The germline V gene encodes CDR1 MNHEY and CDR2 SVGAGI. DNA for the CDR3: TGTGCCAGCAGTTACTCCGGGACTAACGGCTCACCCCTCCACTTT. This gives the protein CASSYSGTNGSPLHF.

Written as DNA, the CDR3 is TGTGCCAGCAGGTCGGGACACTCGAACACTGAAGCTTTCTTT. This translates into CASRSGHSNTEAFF. The rearrangement uses TRBV7-3 and TRBJ1-1; possibly TRBD1 for D (6 bases). The V gene's germline CDR1 is SGHTA and CDR2 FQGTGA. This CDR3 has 14 residues. Between the trimmed V and J ends, which lost 6 bases and 1 base, there was a span of 12 bases.

The chain joins TRBV9 to TRBJ2-2, with TRBD2 as a possible D gene (6 bases). The CDR3 extends over 15 amino acids. Germline V gene lookup returns CDR1 SGDLS and CDR2 YYNGEE. V lost 1 base and J 4 bases, leaving 11 bases between the germline ends. DNA for the CDR3: TGTGCCAGCAGCGTAAAGGAGGGAACCACCGGGGAGCTGTTTTTT. It encodes CASSVKEGTTGELFF.

The genes are TRBV11-2 and TRBJ2-3, with 7 positions matching TRBD1. Germline lookup yields CDR1 SGHAT and CDR2 FQNNGV. J lost 4 bases, V lost 4 bases, and 8 bases had no gene match. The CDR3 has 15 amino acids. Here the CDR3 reads CASSSTPQGADTQYF. DNA of the CDR3: TGTGCCAGCAGCTCAACCCCCCAGGGGGCAGATACGCAGTATTTT.

The chain carries TRBV5-1 and TRBJ1-4; perhaps TRBD1 as D (5 bases). The germline V gene encodes CDR1 SGHRS and CDR2 YFSETQ. The ends were cut back, 5 bases at V and 5 bases at J, with 16 bases in the middle. The CDR3 has 15 residues. As DNA, the CDR3 is TGCGCCAGCAGGAGTGGGGCGGATTTCAATGAAAAACTGTTTTTT. Translating gives CASRSGADFNEKLFF.

The V gene is TRBV6-5, the J gene TRBJ1-1, with 10 bases aligning to TRBD1. CDR3 size: 15 residues. V lost 4 bases and J lost 1; bases outside the gene matches: 3. The germline gives CDR1 MNHEY, CDR2 SVGAGI. The CDR3 DNA reads TGTGCCAGCAGTTGGGGGGACAGGGGGAACACTGAAGCTTTCTTT. Translated: CASSWGDRGNTEAFF.

This chain joins TRBV18 and TRBJ1-4; the D is unclear. Looked up from germline, CDR1 is KGHSH and CDR2 is LQKENI. The CDR3 is 14 residues long. The ends were cut back, 3 bases at V and 5 bases at J, with 10 bases in the middle. CDR3 DNA: TGTGCCAGCTCACCTAGGGCCGCGAATGAAAAACTGTTTTTT. It is translated as CASSPRAANEKLFF.

A single count supports this clone. The gene calls are TRBV19 and TRBJ1-2; TRBD1 might be the D (5 bases). From germline, CDR1 is LNHDA and CDR2 SQIVND (reference sequence). The length of the CDR3 is 14 residues. Trimming removed 1 base at V and 4 bases at J, with 10 bases between. The CDR3: CASSIGGTAYGYTF. As DNA, the CDR3 is TGTGCCAGTAGTATAGGAGGGACGGCCTATGGCTACACCTTC. The entire variable domain, with the rest obtained from reference TRBV19 and TRBJ1-2, is as follows: DGGITQSPKYLFRKEGQNVTLSCEQNLNHDAMYWYRQDPGQGLRLIYYSQIVNDFQKGDIAEGYSVSREKKESFPLTVTSAQKNPTAFYLCASSIGGTAYGYTFGSGTRLTVV.

This sequence joins TRBV6-2 or TRBV6-3 and TRBJ1-1; no clear D. Germline V gives CDR1 MNHEY, CDR2 SVGEGT. Between the trimmed V and J ends, which lost 4 bases and 1 base, there was a span of 10 bases. The CDR3 is 14 amino acids. The CDR3 sequence: CASSFNAANTEAFF. CDR3 nucleotides: TGTGCCAGCAGTTTCAACGCCGCGAACACTGAAGCTTTCTTT.

This CDR3 is CAISESTAGLVGYTF. The DNA of the CDR3 is TGTGCCATCAGTGAGTCGACCGCGGGGCTGGTTGGCTACACCTTC. The chain has TRBV10-3 and TRBJ1-2; D is possibly TRBD1 (5 bases). This CDR3 region has 15 residues. Germline CDR1 and CDR2: ENHRY and SYGVKD. The ends were cut back, 0 bases at V and 7 bases at J, with 15 bases in the middle.

This sequence joins TRBV5-6 and TRBJ1-2; possibly TRBD1 for D (6 bases). The germline V gene encodes CDR1 SGHDT and CDR2 YYEEEE. V was clipped by 5 bases and J by 5 bases, with 19 bases between them. This CDR3 is built from 15 residues. CDR3 coding DNA: TGTGCCAGCAGGCCTAACCCCGGGACACCGTATGGCTACACCTTC. This gives the protein CASRPNPGTPYGYTF.

The chain employs TRBV18 and TRBJ2-4; 10 nucleotides match TRBD1. Trimming at V came to 3 bases and at J to 7 bases, leaving 3 bases not matched to a gene. Looked up from germline, CDR1 is KGHSH and CDR2 is LQKENI. The CDR3 has 14 amino acids. CDR3 in amino acids: CASSPGTGDNIQYF. The CDR3 nucleotides read TGTGCCAGCTCACCTGGGACAGGGGACAACATTCAGTACTTC.

A single count supports this clone. The chain joins TRBV6-5 to TRBJ1-2; maybe TRBD1 (5 bases). Germline V gene sequence: CDR1 MNHEY, CDR2 SVGAGI. This CDR3 contains 13 residues. The V gene lost 2 bases and the J gene lost 4 bases, with 8 bases spanning the gap. The chain's CDR3 is CASSYDRSYGYTF. The DNA of the CDR3 is TGTGCCAGCAGTTACGACAGATCCTATGGCTACACCTTC.

The chain joins TRBV19 to TRBJ1-1; D gene ambiguous. Germline-derived CDR1 and CDR2 are LNHDA and SQIVND (reference sequence). CDR3 length: 12 residues. V shed 9 bases and J shed 9 bases, with 17 bases lying between them. DNA for the CDR3: TGTGCCAGCACCAGTCCTGCCGGCAAAGCTTTCTTT. Protein product: CASTSPAGKAFF.

The J gene is TRBJ1-6, the V gene TRBV2; no clear D. CDR3 size: 15 residues. Germline CDR1 reads SNHLY; CDR2 reads FYNNEI. V lost 1 base and J 2 bases, leaving 6 bases between the germline ends. The CDR3 coding sequence is TGTGCCAGCAGTGAAGAGACCCCCTATAATTCACCCCTCCACTTT. This encodes CASSEETPYNSPLHF. The complete variable domain, with remaining parts taken from reference TRBV2 and TRBJ1-6, reads EPEVTQTPSHQVTQMGQEVILRCVPISNHLYFYWYRQILGQKVEFLVSFYNNEISEKSEIFDDQFSVERPDGSNFTLKIRSTKLEDSAMYFCASSEETPYNSPLHFGNGTRLTVT.